These 5 T cell receptor beta chains were all obtained from the same sample, sequenced in a study of Ad26.COV2.S vaccination and SARS-CoV-2 variants. Treatment in this sample: about 20 received Ad26.COV2.S at low or high dose, single or two shots; about 5 received placebo; per-sample allocation not given. The study sampled participants on day 63 after the first vaccine or placebo injection. Some clones are missing from TCRdb's copy, which holds only in-frame ones; the method was immunoSEQ multiplex PCR. The profile covers about 350,000 clones, with roughly 84% appearing a single time and about 3.3% taken by the ten largest. Material: peripheral blood, obtained in a trial of Ad26.COV2.S vaccine versus placebo. The receptor set was obtained from a person aged 18 to 65 who received the Ad26.COV2.S COVID-19 vaccine or a placebo.

The chain joins TRBV28 to TRBJ2-5; 9 bases align to TRBD1. The germline V gene has CDR1 MDHEN and CDR2 SYDVKM. The CDR3 sequence is 15 residues long. The J segment lost 0 bases and the V segment lost 5 bases, leaving 4 bases of the junction unmatched. In DNA, the CDR3 is TGTGCCAGCAGTCGATGGACAGGGGACCAAGAGACCCAGTACTTC. Encoded protein: CASSRWTGDQETQYF.

This clone occurred many times. The V call is TRBV7-9, the J call TRBJ2-7; D gene ambiguous. Germline V gives CDR1 SEHNR, CDR2 FQNEAQ (reference sequence). The CDR3 covers 12 residues. V lost 2 bases and J lost 3, with 5 bases in between. The CDR3, as DNA: TGTGCCAGCAGCTTACAACACTACGAGCAGTACTTC. Translation: CASSLQHYEQYF.

The chain carries TRBV4-3 and TRBJ2-2; D is possibly TRBD1 or TRBD2 (5 bases each). Germline lookup yields CDR1 LGHNA and CDR2 YSLEER. CDR3 length equals 18 residues. V was pared by 0 bases and J by 5 bases, with 19 bases between. The CDR3 sequence: CASSQDRFRDRGTGELFF. The CDR3, as DNA: TGCGCCAGCAGCCAAGATCGGTTCAGGGACCGTGGGACCGGGGAGCTGTTTTTT.

The chain links TRBV14 to TRBJ1-3; a possible D gene is TRBD1 (5 bases). The CDR3 length is 14 residues. The V gene's germline CDR1 is SGHDN and CDR2 FVKESK. Trimming pared 4 bases from V and 4 bases from J, leaving 11 bases between. The CDR3: CASSLGAGGNTIYF. In DNA form, the CDR3 reads TGTGCCAGCAGCCTAGGGGCCGGGGGAAACACCATATATTTT.

The genes are TRBV5-6 and TRBJ2-7, with D unresolved. CDR1 is SGHDT, CDR2 YYEEEE, per germline. The CDR3 runs 11 residues. V was cut by 0 bases and J by 4 bases, with 2 bases left in between. This CDR3 reads CASSLAYEQYF. The CDR3 nucleotides read TGTGCCAGCAGCTTGGCGTACGAGCAGTACTTC.